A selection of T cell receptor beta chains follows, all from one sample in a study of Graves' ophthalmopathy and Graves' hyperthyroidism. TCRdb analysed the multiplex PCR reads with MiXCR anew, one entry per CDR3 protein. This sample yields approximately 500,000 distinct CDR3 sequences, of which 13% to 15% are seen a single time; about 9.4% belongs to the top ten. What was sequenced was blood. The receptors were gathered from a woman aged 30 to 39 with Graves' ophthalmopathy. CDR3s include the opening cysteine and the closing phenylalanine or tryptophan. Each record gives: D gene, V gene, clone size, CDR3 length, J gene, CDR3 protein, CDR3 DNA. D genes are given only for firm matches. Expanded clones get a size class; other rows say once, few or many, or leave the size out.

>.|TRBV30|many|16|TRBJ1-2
CAWDRLGDTSNYGYTF
TGTGCCTGGGACAGACTGGGGGACACATCTAACTATGGCTACACCTTC
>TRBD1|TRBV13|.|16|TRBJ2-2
CASSANAHRGPGELFF
TGTGCCAGCAGCGCTAACGCTCACAGGGGGCCCGGGGAGCTGTTTTTT
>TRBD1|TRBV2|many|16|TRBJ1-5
CASRLTGVRGNQPQHF
TGTGCCAGCAGGTTAACAGGGGTCCGGGGCAATCAGCCCCAGCATTTT
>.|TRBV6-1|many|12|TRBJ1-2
CASSGPLYGYTF
TGTGCCAGCAGTGGACCCTTGTATGGCTACACCTTC
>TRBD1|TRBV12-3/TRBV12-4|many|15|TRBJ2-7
CASSFRTGSSYEQYF
TGTGCCAGCAGTTTTAGGACAGGTAGCTCCTACGAGCAGTACTTC
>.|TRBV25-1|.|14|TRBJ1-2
CASRRDGANYGYTF
TGTGCCAGCAGGAGAGACGGAGCTAACTATGGCTACACCTTC
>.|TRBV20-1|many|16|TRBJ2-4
CSARDPTGTAKNIQYF
TGCAGTGCTAGAGACCCCACCGGGACAGCCAAAAACATTCAGTACTTC
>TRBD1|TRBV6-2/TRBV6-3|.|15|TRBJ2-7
CASSDPGTGGYEQYF
TGTGCCAGCAGCGATCCTGGGACAGGGGGTTACGAGCAGTACTTC
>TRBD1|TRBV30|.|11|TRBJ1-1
CAWRTYRGAFF
TGTGCCTGGAGGACCTACAGGGGAGCTTTCTTT
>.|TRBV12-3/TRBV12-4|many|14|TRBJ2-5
CASRTLAKQETQYF
TGTGCCAGCAGGACATTAGCTAAACAAGAGACCCAGTACTTC
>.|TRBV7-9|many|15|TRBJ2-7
CASSPGGGIGYEQYF
TGTGCCAGCAGCCCAGGAGGAGGGATCGGCTACGAGCAGTACTTC
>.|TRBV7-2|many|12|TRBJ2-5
CASSLGVETQYF
TGTGCCAGCAGCTTGGGTGTCGAGACCCAGTACTTC
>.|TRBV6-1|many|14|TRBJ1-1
CASSTRNRGTEAFF
TGTGCCAGCAGTACCCGGAACCGGGGCACTGAAGCTTTCTTT
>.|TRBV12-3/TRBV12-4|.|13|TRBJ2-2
CASSFNKSGDLFF
TGTGCCAGCAGTTTCAACAAATCCGGGGATCTGTTTTTT
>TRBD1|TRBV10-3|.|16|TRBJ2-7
CAITGRDSRQPVEQYF
TGTGCCATAACCGGACGGGACAGCAGGCAACCCGTTGAGCAGTACTTC
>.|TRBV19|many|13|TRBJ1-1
CASSTDGWGEAFF
TGTGCCAGTAGTACGGACGGCTGGGGCGAAGCTTTCTTT
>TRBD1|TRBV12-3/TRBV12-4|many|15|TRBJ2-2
CAYGPRQGGSGELFF
TGTGCCTATGGGCCGCGACAGGGCGGATCCGGGGAGCTGTTTTTT
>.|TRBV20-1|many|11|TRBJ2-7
CSARVSNEQYF
TGCAGTGCTAGAGTTAGTAACGAGCAGTACTTC
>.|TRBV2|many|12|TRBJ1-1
CASSARNTEAFF
TGTGCCAGCAGTGCCAGGAACACTGAAGCTTTCTTT
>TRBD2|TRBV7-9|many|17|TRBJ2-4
CASSSPGLADDKNIQYF
TGTGCCAGCAGCTCCCCGGGACTAGCGGACGATAAAAACATTCAGTACTTC
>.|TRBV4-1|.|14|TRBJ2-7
CASSQDRGDYEQYF
TGCGCCAGCAGCCAAGATCGTGGGGACTACGAGCAGTACTTC
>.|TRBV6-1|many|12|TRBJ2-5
CASSVLMETQYF
TGTGCCAGCAGCGTTCTAATGGAGACCCAGTACTTC
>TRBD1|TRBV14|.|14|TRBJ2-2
CASRSGTGTGELFF
TGTGCCAGCAGGTCCGGGACAGGGACCGGGGAGCTGTTTTTT
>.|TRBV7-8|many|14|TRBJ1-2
CASTPRRGHHGYTF
TGTGCCAGCACCCCACGTCGGGGGCATCATGGCTACACCTTC
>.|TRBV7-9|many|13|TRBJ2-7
CASSYLRSYEQYF
TGTGCCAGCAGCTACCTCAGGTCTTACGAGCAGTACTTC
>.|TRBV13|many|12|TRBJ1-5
CASSLGPQPQHF
TGTGCCAGCAGCTTAGGACCTCAGCCCCAGCATTTT
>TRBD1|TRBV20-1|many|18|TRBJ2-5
CSAIALFGQESLQETQYF
TGCAGTGCTATCGCTCTTTTCGGACAGGAGTCTCTCCAAGAGACCCAGTACTTC
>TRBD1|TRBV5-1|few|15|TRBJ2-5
CASSPGTGGWETQYF
TGCGCCAGCAGCCCCGGGACAGGGGGTTGGGAGACCCAGTACTTC
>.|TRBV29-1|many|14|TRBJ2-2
CSVQWAGYTGELFF
TGCAGCGTACAATGGGCAGGCTACACCGGGGAGCTGTTTTTT
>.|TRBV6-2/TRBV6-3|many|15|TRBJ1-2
CASSYREAEGYGYTF
TGTGCCAGCAGTTACCGTGAGGCCGAGGGGTATGGCTACACCTTC
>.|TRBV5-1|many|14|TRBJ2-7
CASSIDGNSYEQYF
TGCGCCAGCAGCATCGACGGGAACTCCTACGAGCAGTACTTC
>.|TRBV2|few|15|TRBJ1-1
CASSGSRAMNTEAFF
TGTGCCAGCAGTGGGAGTAGGGCTATGAACACTGAAGCTTTCTTT
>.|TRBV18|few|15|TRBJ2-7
CASSPEDLSSYEQYF
TGTGCCAGCTCACCAGAGGACCTAAGCTCCTACGAGCAGTACTTC
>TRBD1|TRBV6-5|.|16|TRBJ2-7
CASSWTGQGIPYEQYF
TGTGCCAGCAGTTGGACCGGACAGGGCATTCCCTACGAGCAGTACTTC
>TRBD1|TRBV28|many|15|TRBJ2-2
CASSLPGQGGGELFF
TGTGCCAGCAGTTTACCCGGACAGGGCGGCGGGGAGCTGTTTTTT
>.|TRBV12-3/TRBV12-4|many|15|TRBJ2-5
CASRPGGSYQETQYF
TGTGCCAGCAGGCCAGGCGGGTCCTACCAAGAGACCCAGTACTTC
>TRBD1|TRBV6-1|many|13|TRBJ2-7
CASEDRESGEQYF
TGTGCCAGCGAGGACAGGGAGTCCGGCGAGCAGTACTTC
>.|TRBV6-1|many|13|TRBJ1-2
CASIASGGSGYTF
TGTGCCAGCATCGCTTCGGGGGGGTCTGGCTACACCTTC
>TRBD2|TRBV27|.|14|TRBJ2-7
CASSSGTSGHEQYF
TGTGCCAGCAGTAGTGGGACTAGCGGGCACGAGCAGTACTTC
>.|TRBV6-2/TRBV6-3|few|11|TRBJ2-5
CASGVPGPQYF
TGTGCCAGCGGAGTGCCAGGCCCCCAGTACTTC
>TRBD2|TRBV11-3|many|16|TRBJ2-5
CASSLEGLAGEETQYF
TGTGCCAGCAGCTTAGAAGGTCTAGCGGGGGAAGAGACCCAGTACTTC
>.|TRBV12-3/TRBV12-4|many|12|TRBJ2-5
CASRIEGETQYF
TGTGCCAGCAGGATAGAAGGCGAGACCCAGTACTTC
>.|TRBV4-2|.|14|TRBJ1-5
CASSSTGLDQPQHF
TGTGCCAGCAGCTCCACAGGGTTGGACCAGCCCCAGCATTTT
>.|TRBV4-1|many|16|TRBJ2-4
CASSQGYLGAKNIQYF
TGCGCCAGCAGCCAAGGGTATCTGGGCGCCAAAAACATTCAGTACTTC
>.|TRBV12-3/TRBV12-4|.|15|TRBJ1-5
CASSFHRESNQPQHF
TGTGCCAGCAGTTTCCACAGGGAGAGCAATCAGCCCCAGCATTTT